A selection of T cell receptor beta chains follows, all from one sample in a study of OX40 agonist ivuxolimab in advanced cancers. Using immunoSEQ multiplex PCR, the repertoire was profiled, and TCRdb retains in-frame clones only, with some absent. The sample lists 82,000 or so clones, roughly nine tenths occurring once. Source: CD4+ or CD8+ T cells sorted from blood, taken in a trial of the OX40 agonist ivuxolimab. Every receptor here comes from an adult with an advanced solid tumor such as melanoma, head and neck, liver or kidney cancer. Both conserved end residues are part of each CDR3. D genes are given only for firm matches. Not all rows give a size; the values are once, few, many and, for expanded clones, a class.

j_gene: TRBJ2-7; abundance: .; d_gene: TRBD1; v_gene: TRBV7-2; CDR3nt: TGTGCCAGCAGCTTAGCCACCGGGACAGGGGGTTCTTACGAGCAGTACTTC; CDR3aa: CASSLATGTGGSYEQYF
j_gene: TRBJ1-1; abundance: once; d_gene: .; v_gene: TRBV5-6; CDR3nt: TGTGCCAGCAGCTTGCCGGCGGGTGAAGCTTTCTTT; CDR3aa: CASSLPAGEAFF
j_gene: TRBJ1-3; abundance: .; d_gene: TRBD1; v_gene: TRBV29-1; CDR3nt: TGCAGCGTCGGGGGACAGGGGAAGGGCTCTGGAAACACCATATATTTT; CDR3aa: CSVGGQGKGSGNTIYF
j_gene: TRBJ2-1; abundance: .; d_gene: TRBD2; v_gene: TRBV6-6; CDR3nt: TGTGCCAGCAGTGTCTATAGCGGGAGGAAGTTGGGTGAGCAGTTCTTC; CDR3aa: CASSVYSGRKLGEQFF
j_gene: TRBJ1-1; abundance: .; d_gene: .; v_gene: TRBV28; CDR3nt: TGTGCCAGCAGCACCCGGTGGCAGGGGCTCCCTGAAGCTTTCTTT; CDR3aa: CASSTRWQGLPEAFF
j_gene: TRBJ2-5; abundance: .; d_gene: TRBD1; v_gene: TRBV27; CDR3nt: TGTGCCAGCAGTTTTTCCCATGCGACAGGGGGGGAGACCCAGTACTTC; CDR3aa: CASSFSHATGGETQYF
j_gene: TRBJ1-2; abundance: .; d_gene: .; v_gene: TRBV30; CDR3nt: TGTGCCTGGAGTGTAAATCAGGCGGCGGAGGGCTACACCTTC; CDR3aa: CAWSVNQAAEGYTF
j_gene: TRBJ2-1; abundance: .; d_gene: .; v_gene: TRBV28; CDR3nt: TGTGCCAGCATGGGCAGCCCCTACAATGAGCAGTTCTTC; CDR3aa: CASMGSPYNEQFF
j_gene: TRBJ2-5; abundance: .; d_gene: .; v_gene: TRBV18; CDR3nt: TGTGCCAGCTCATCCTTCACCGAGGAGACCCAGTACTTC; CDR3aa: CASSSFTEETQYF
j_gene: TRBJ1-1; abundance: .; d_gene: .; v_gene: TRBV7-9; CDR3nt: TGTGCCAGCAGCTTGTTCACCGGAACCACTGAAGCTTTCTTT; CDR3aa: CASSLFTGTTEAFF
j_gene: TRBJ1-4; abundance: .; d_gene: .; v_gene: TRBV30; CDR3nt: TGTGGGAGGGGGGGCTGGAGGGAAAAACTGTTTTTT; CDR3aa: CGRGGWREKLFF
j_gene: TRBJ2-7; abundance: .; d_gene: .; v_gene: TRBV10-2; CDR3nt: TGCGCCAGCAGAGCAACGGGCGGGACGGGCGGTGGATACGAGCAGTACTTC; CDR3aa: CASRATGGTGGGYEQYF
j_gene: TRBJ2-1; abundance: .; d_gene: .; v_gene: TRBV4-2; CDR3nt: TGTGCCAGCAGCCAAGTGATTGTGGGGCGCCCGTACAATGAGCAGTTCTTC; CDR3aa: CASSQVIVGRPYNEQFF
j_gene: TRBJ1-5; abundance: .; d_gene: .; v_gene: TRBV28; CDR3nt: TGTGCCAGCAGTTTATCCTTGTGGGCCCAGCATTTT; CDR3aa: CASSLSLWAQHF
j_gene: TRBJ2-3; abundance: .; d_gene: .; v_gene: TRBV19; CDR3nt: TGTGCCAGTAGTGCGCAGGGGGGATCAGATACGCAGTATTTT; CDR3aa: CASSAQGGSDTQYF
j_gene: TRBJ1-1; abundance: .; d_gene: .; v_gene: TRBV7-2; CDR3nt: TGTGCCAGCAGCTTATTTCCGGTGGGGGCAATGAACACTGAAGCTTTCTTT; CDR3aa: CASSLFPVGAMNTEAFF
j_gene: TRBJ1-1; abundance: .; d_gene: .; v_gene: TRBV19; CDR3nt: TGTGCCAGTAGTTCTATCCGGGGCAACGTAAACACTGAAGCTTTCTTT; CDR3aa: CASSSIRGNVNTEAFF
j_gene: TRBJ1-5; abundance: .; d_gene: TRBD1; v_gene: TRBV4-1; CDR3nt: TGCGCCAGCAGCCAAGGCGGGACAGAATTCCAGCCCCAGCATTTT; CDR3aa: CASSQGGTEFQPQHF
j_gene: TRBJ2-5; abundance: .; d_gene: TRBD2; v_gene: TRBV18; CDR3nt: TGTGCCAGCTCACCCGTCCTTTCGGCGGGAGCAGAGACCCAGTACTTC; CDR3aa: CASSPVLSAGAETQYF
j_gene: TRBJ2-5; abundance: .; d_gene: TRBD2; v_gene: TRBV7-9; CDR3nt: TGTGCCAGCAGCTTCGGACTAGCGGGAGGAGAGACCCAGTACTTC; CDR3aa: CASSFGLAGGETQYF
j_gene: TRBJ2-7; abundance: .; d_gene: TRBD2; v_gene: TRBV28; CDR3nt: TGTGCCAGCAGTCCCCTCGGGGGGGCGCCGTTAGAGCAGTACTTC; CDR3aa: CASSPLGGAPLEQYF
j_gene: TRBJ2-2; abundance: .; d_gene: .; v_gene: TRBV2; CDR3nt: TGTGCCAGCAGTGAACCCCCCGGGGAGCTGTTTTTT; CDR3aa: CASSEPPGELFF
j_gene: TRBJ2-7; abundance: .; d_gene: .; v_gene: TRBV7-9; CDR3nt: TGTGCCAGCAGCTCCCGTTTAGAGGACGAGCAGTACTTC; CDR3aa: CASSSRLEDEQYF
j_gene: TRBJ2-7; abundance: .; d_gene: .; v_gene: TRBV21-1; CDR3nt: TGTGCCAGCAGCAAAGATGAGGGCAACGAGCAGTACTTC; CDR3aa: CASSKDEGNEQYF
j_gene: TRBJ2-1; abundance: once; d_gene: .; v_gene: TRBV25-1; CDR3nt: TGTGCCAGCAGTGAGGGGGACCCCCGGTTACAGCAGTTCTTC; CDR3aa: CASSEGDPRLQQFF
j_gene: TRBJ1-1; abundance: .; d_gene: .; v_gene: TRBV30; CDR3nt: TGTGCCTGGAGTGTGGTAAGAGGGACTGAAGCTTTCTTT; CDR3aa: CAWSVVRGTEAFF
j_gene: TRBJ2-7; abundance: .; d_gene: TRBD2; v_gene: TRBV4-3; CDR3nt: TGCGCCAGCAGCCAAACTGCCCTGTGGGGGGGGCTAGCGGGAGGAGGGGAGCAGTACTTC; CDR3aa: CASSQTALWGGLAGGGEQYF
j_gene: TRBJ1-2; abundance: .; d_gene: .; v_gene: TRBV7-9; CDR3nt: TGTGCCAGCAGCTTATCGGGGGATGGCTACACCTTC; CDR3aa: CASSLSGDGYTF
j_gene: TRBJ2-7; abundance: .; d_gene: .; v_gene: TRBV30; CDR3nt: TGTGCCTGGATTAGCAGGCGGAGCTCCTACGAGCAGTACTTC; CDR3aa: CAWISRRSSYEQYF
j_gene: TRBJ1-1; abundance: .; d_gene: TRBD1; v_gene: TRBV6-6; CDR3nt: TGTGCCAGCAGGCGACAGGGCACACCTTTCTTT; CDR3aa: CASRRQGTPFF
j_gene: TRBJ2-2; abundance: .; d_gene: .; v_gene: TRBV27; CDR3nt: TGTGCCAGCAGTTTATCGGGCAGTTCGAAATCCGGGGAGCTGTTTTTT; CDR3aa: CASSLSGSSKSGELFF
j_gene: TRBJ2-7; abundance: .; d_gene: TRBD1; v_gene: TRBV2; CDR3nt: TGTGCCAGCAGTGAAAGGCAGGGGGTCTACGAGCAGTACTTC; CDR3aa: CASSERQGVYEQYF